The clone carrying this T cell receptor (beta chain) was picked up a small number of times. Its antigen is as yet unknown. These data originate in a study of T cells after yellow fever vaccination. As TCR cDNA was made by 5'RACE template switching, a universal primer site and UMIs were added. Using its own MiXCR run on the 5' RACE reads, TCRdb lists one record per CDR3 protein. The sample lists about 580,000 distinct CDR3 sequences, about 17% occurring once. Study-wide results and limits: A small share of clonotypes appeared in both CD4 and CD8 compartments.

Germline V gene data show CDR1 as LNHDA and CDR2 as SQIVND (reference sequence). The CDR3 has 15 amino acids. Trimming stripped 5 bases from V and 6 bases from J, with 16 bases between. The source was PBMCs, collected 4 to 5 days after the first yellow fever vaccination. The rearrangement uses TRBV19 and TRBJ2-2; possibly TRBD1 for D (7 bases). The TCR sequence derives from a man younger than 30 who received the YFV17D yellow fever vaccine. DNA of the CDR3: TGTGCCAGTAGTCGACAGGGAGGTGGGGCCGGGGAGCTGTTTTTT. This encodes CASSRQGGGAGELFF.